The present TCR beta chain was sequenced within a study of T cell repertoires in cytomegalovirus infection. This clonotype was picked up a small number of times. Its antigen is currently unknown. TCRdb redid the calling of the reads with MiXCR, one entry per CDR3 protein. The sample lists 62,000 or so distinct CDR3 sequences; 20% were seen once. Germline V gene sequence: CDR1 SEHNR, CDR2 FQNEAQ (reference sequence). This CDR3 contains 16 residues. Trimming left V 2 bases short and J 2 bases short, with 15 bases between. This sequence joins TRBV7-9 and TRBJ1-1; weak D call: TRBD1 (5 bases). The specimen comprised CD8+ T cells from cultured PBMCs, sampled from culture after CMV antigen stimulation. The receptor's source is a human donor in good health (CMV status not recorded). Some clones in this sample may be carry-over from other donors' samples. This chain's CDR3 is CASSLKIAGHNTEAFF. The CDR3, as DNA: TGTGCCAGCAGCTTAAAGATCGCAGGACATAACACTGAAGCTTTCTTT.